What follows are 9 T cell receptor beta chains derived from one specimen sequenced in a study of blood T cell repertoires in COVID-19. Clones were read by immunoSEQ multiplex PCR, and TCRdb kept only the in-frame ones, dropping some. The data hold about 170,000 clones, with about four fifths observed a single time. The sequenced material came from PBMCs or T cells enriched from blood (not recorded which). Source of these receptors: a woman aged 45-65 years in a cohort exposed to, infected with or recovered from COVID-19 (not recorded which).

The chain is built from TRBV3-1 (or the pseudogene TRBV3-2) and TRBJ1-1; 9 bases map to TRBD1. CDR1 LGHDT and CDR2 YNNKEL come from the germline V gene (reference sequence). The J segment lost 1 base and the V segment lost 2 bases, leaving 2 bases of the junction unmatched. CDR3 length equals 15 residues. The CDR3 protein is CASSQSDRGNTEAFF. CDR3 nucleotides: TGTGCCAGCAGCCAATCGGACAGGGGGAACACTGAAGCTTTCTTT.

This clone was observed a handful of times. This chain uses TRBV9 with TRBJ2-3; 9 bases line up with TRBD1. Germline V gives CDR1 SGDLS, CDR2 YYNGEE. The V gene end was trimmed by 1 base and the J gene end by 1 base; junction bases not matched to a gene: 7. The length of the CDR3 is 17 residues. The CDR3 loop is CASSVTWTGEGTDTQYF. The CDR3 DNA follows: TGTGCCAGCAGCGTAACCTGGACAGGGGAGGGCACAGATACGCAGTATTTT.

V usage is TRBV25-1 and J usage is TRBJ2-7; TRBD1 matches at 8 bases. The CDR3 consists of 14 residues. Trimming removed 6 bases from V and 1 base from J; junction bases left unmatched: 5. Germline CDR1 reads MGHDK; CDR2 reads SYGVNS. The DNA for the CDR3 is TGTGCCAGCAGGGCAACAGGGGGATCCTACGAGCAGTACTTC. Translated: CASRATGGSYEQYF.

The rearrangement uses TRBV27 and TRBJ2-7; TRBD1 aligns across 9 bases. V dropped 5 bases and J dropped 3; count of bases not matched to a gene: 2. The CDR3 spans 13 residues. Germline V CDR1 and CDR2: MNHEY, SMNVEV (reference sequence). The DNA for the CDR3 is TGTGCCAGCAGTCCGGACAGGGGCTACGAGCAGTACTTC. Its translation: CASSPDRGYEQYF.

V and J are TRBV14 and TRBJ1-2; 7 bases fit TRBD1. The junction had 2 bases not matched to a gene; V was cut back by 0 bases and J by 4 bases. CDR3 length: 14 residues. Germline CDR1 is SGHDN and CDR2 is FVKESK. This chain's CDR3 is CASSQEYRGYGYTF. Written as DNA, the CDR3 is TGTGCCAGCAGCCAAGAATACAGGGGCTATGGCTACACCTTC.

The chain recombines TRBV5-1 with TRBJ2-1; possibly TRBD1 for D (5 bases). The germline CDR1 and CDR2 sequences are SGHRS and YFSETQ. V was shortened by 4 bases and J by 10 bases, with 12 bases between the two germline ends. The CDR3 has 12 residues. The CDR3 region is CASSTSNREQFF. The CDR3 DNA is TGCGCCAGCAGCACCTCGAACAGGGAGCAGTTCTTC.

This sequence joins TRBV5-1 and TRBJ2-1; 8 bases line up with TRBD2. The germline V gene encodes CDR1 SGHRS and CDR2 YFSETQ. Trimming took 1 base from V and 4 from J; bases not matched to a gene: 4. The CDR3 runs to 15 residues. The CDR3 bases are TGCGCCAGCAGCTTGAGCGGGGGAGATTACAATGAGCAGTTCTTC. It translates to CASSLSGGDYNEQFF.

This chain connects TRBV15 to TRBJ2-1; maybe TRBD2 (5 bases). The germline gives CDR1 LNHNV, CDR2 YYDKDF (reference sequence). The ends were cut back, 0 bases at V and 8 bases at J, with 14 bases in the middle. This CDR3 is built from 15 residues. DNA for the CDR3: TGTGCCACCAGCAGAGAGAGTTGGACTGGGGATGAGCAGTTCTTC. Encoded protein: CATSRESWTGDEQFF.

This clone was seen a few times. The rearrangement uses TRBV6-4 and TRBJ1-3; possibly TRBD1 for D (6 bases). The CDR3 has 18 residues. Germline loops: CDR1 MRHNA, CDR2 SNTAGT. V gave up 0 bases and J gave up 7 bases, with 22 bases separating them. The CDR3 sequence: CASSDSIRRQEPRNTIYF. The CDR3, as DNA: TGTGCCAGCAGTGACTCAATTCGCCGACAGGAGCCTCGGAACACCATATATTTT.